These 27 T cell receptor beta chains originate from one sample sequenced in a study of tumor and adjacent non-tumor tissue in lung cancer. A modified ARM-PCR protocol with three rounds of nested PCR amplified TCRbeta. In TCRdb, the multiplex PCR reads were re-called with MiXCR into one record per CDR3 protein. The data hold around 50,000 distinct CDR3 sequences, with under 75% observed a single time. RNA was extracted from bulk tissue without any cell sorting. The normal lung tissue was taken more than 3 cm from the tumor edge. Source material: distant non-tumor lung tissue. These receptors were taken from a woman aged 70-85 years with non-small cell lung cancer.

There are a few counts of this clonotype. This CDR3 is missing its conserved last phenylalanine or tryptophan, likely due to a read error. This chain links TRBV7-8 with TRBJ2-7; D not certain. CDR3 length equals 13 residues. Germline loops: CDR1 SGHVS, CDR2 FQNEAQ. The CDR3 region is CASSLELAYEQYS. Here the CDR3 DNA reads TGTGCCAGTAGCTTAGAACTGGCCTACGAGCAGTACTCC.

In its sample, this clonotype was seen many times. The rearrangement joins TRBV6-2 or TRBV6-3 to TRBJ2-7; weak D call: TRBD1 (5 bases). There are 15 residues in the CDR3. V shed 0 bases and J shed 2 bases, with 11 bases lying between them. Germline values: CDR1 MNHEY, CDR2 SVGEGT. This CDR3 reads CASSYSMTDTYEQYF. The CDR3 coding sequence is TGTGCCAGCAGTTACTCAATGACAGACACCTACGAGCAGTACTTC.

At least ten counts were recorded for this clonotype. The J gene is TRBJ2-2, the V gene TRBV5-1; TRBD1 matches 8 bases. The CDR3 runs to 16 residues. CDR1 is SGHRS, CDR2 YFSETQ, per germline. V lost 4 bases to trimming and J lost 5 bases; unmatched junction nucleotides: 10. The CDR3 reads CASSPGRGPGTGELFF. CDR3 DNA: TGCGCCAGCAGCCCCGGCAGGGGGCCGGGAACCGGGGAGCTGTTTTTT.

The rearrangement uses TRBV6-5 and TRBJ1-4; 9 positions match TRBD1. With 7 bases clipped from V and 14 bases from J, the junction kept 23 bases outside the gene matches. The CDR3 runs 17 residues. Germline CDR1 and CDR2: MNHEY and SVGAGI. CDR3 residues: CASTLRGRQGEPGNLFF. The CDR3 DNA is TGTGCCAGCACCCTACGAGGAAGACAGGGGGAGCCCGGGAATCTGTTTTTT.

Concerning this clonotype itself: The CDR3 carries no conserved terminal phenylalanine or tryptophan, so it likely arises from a read error. The CDR3 here is CDSSHRTEKTEAFS. CDR3 in DNA: TGCGACAGCAGCCACCGGACAGAGAAGACTGAAGCTTTCTCT. This chain connects TRBV4-1 to TRBJ1-1; maybe TRBD1 (6 bases). CDR3 length: 14 residues. CDR1 is MGHRA, CDR2 YSYEKL, per germline.

Note on this clonotype: A read error may explain this, as a much larger clone is one base away. V and J are TRBV20-1 and TRBJ2-3, with 7 bases lining up with TRBD1. Per germline, CDR1 DFQATT and CDR2 SNEGSKA (reference sequence). CDR3 size: 14 residues. CDR3 sequence reads: CIAHTDRFLDTQYF. The DNA of the CDR3 is TGCATTGCTCACACGGACAGGTTTCTCGATACGCAGTATTTT.

A remark on this clonotype: At one of its ends the junction is not consistent with the germline gene, which may arise from a read error. This sequence joins TRBV5-4 and TRBJ1-2; D possibly corresponds to TRBD1 (6 bases). Looked up from germline, CDR1 is SGHNT and CDR2 is YYREEE (reference sequence). This CDR3 spans 14 amino acids. This CDR3 reads CQQLGGARVAGYTF. The CDR3 bases are TGCCAGCAGCTTGGGGGGGCCAGGGTGGCTGGCTACACCTTC.

Notes on this clonotype: Germline and junction disagree at one end, which may indicate a read error. The chain combines TRBV6-5 with TRBJ2-7; the match to TRBD2 covers 8 bases. The CDR3 is 16 amino acids. CDR1 is MNHEY, CDR2 SVGAGI, per germline. The CDR3 bases are TGCTCCAGCAGTTCTCTTGATAGCGGGAACTCCTACGAGCAGTACTTC. Residues: CSSSSLDSGNSYEQYF.

This clonotype occurred many times. The chain joins TRBV14 to TRBJ2-7; TRBD1 agrees at 7 bases. CDR1 is SGHDN, CDR2 FVKESK, per germline. The CDR3 sequence is 16 residues long. After removal of 3 bases from V and 2 bases from J, the junction contained 10 bases not matched to a gene. The CDR3 region has the DNA TGTGCCAGCAGCCATCCTCGGACAGGTAAAACCTACGAGCAGTACTTC. Translation gives CASSHPRTGKTYEQYF.

About this clonotype: A much larger clone differs by one base, so this may be a read error. The V gene is TRBV10-3, the J gene TRBJ2-5, with D perhaps matching TRBD1 or TRBD2 (5 bases each). The germline gives CDR1 ENHRY, CDR2 SYGVKD. The CDR3 totals 13 residues. The V gene lost 5 bases and the J gene lost 5 bases, with 12 bases spanning the gap. CDR3 coding DNA: TGTGCCATCAGTATAGGGGAGTTGGAGACCCAGTACTTC. It encodes CAISIGELETQYF.

This clonotype was counted ten times or more. V is TRBV5-4 and J is TRBJ2-6; D might be TRBD1 (5 bases). The V end lost 3 bases, the J end lost 2 bases, and 18 bases lay between the germline ends. This CDR3 has 18 residues. CDR1 and CDR2 from the germline V gene are SGHNT and YYREEE (reference sequence). CDR3 DNA: TGTGCCAGCAGCTCTGGTAGGGCAGGGTATGCTGGGGCCAACGTCCTGACTTTC. It codes for CASSSGRAGYAGANVLTF.

A single count supports this clonotype. The chain couples TRBV12-3 or TRBV12-4 to TRBJ2-7, with D possibly being TRBD1 (6 bases). This CDR3 is built from 14 residues. CDR3 nucleotide sequence: TGTACCTGTCAAGAACAGGGTCCGCCGTACGAGCAGTACTTC. This sequence encodes CTCQEQGPPYEQYF.

The V gene is TRBV6-5, the J gene TRBJ1-2, with 10 bases that match TRBD1. J was trimmed by 7 bases and V by 6 bases; bases with no gene match: 14. Germline V gene data show CDR1 as MNHEY and CDR2 as SVGAGI. This CDR3 has 16 amino acids. The chain's CDR3 is CASSATLDRGPCGYTF. CDR3 in DNA: TGTGCCAGCAGCGCTACCCTAGACAGGGGGCCCTGTGGCTACACCTTC.

J is TRBJ2-7 and V is TRBV7-9, with TRBD2 matching over 7 bases. Germline CDR1 SEHNR, CDR2 FQNEAQ (reference sequence). The trim removed 5 bases at V and 2 bases at J, leaving 12 bases unmatched. This CDR3 region has 16 residues. The CDR3 bases are TGTGCCAGCAGCGTTGCCGTGGGACTACCTACCTACGAGCAGTACTTC. This translates into CASSVAVGLPTYEQYF.

As to this clonotype: Germline and junction disagree at one end, which may indicate a read error. The V call is TRBV12-3 or TRBV12-4, the J call TRBJ1-2, with D possibly TRBD1 on 5 matching bases. The CDR3 consists of 15 residues. CDR3 nucleotide sequence: TGTGCCAGCAGCCCGAGTATAGACAGCAACTATGGCTACAGCTTC. It translates to CASSPSIDSNYGYSF.

As for this clonotype: Relative to the germline gene, one junction end is altered; a read error may explain this. The genes are TRBV4-1 and TRBJ1-1; no definite D call. This CDR3 spans 14 amino acids. The germline gives CDR1 MGHRA, CDR2 YSYEKL. The CDR3 protein is CASSHRTENIEAFF. For the CDR3, the DNA is TGCGCAAGCAGCCACCGGACGGAGAACATTGAAGCTTTCTTT.

The V and J genes are TRBV7-3 and TRBJ2-7; maybe TRBD2 (6 bases). Germline V gene lookup returns CDR1 SGHTA and CDR2 FQGTGA. V was trimmed by 2 bases and J by 4 bases, leaving 9 bases between them. This CDR3 comprises 13 residues. The CDR3 is CASSLGAGYEQYF. The CDR3, as DNA: TGTGCCAGCAGCTTAGGCGCGGGGTACGAGCAGTACTTC.

This clonotype has just one count. The chain uses TRBV11-3 and TRBJ1-1; possibly TRBD1 for D (5 bases). V was cut by 4 bases and J by 7 bases, with 16 bases left in between. CDR3 length: 14 residues. Germline V gives CDR1 SGHNT, CDR2 YENEEA. The CDR3 nucleotides read TGTGCCAGCAGCTCAGGACATGGCTACAGTGAAGCTTTCTTT. Its protein is CASSSGHGYSEAFF.

Regarding this clonotype: A much larger clone sits a single nucleotide away, making a read error possible. The J gene is TRBJ2-1, the V gene TRBV14; TRBD2 matches at 13 bases. CDR3 length: 14 residues. Germline values: CDR1 SGHDN, CDR2 FVKESK. CDR3 loop: CASRTSGSYDEQFF. The CDR3, as DNA: TGTGCCAGCCGGACTAGCGGGAGCTACGATGAGCAGTTCTTC.

This clonotype was detected ten times or more. J is TRBJ2-2 and V is TRBV10-1; the D is unclear. V was clipped by 0 bases and J by 9 bases, with 11 bases between them. The CDR3 is 14 residues long. Per the germline V gene, CDR1 is WNHNN and CDR2 is SYGVQD (reference sequence). The CDR3 bases are TGCGCCAGCAGTGAGTCGACCGAGGCCCGGGAGCTGTTTTTT. Its translation is CASSESTEARELFF.

Concerning this clonotype: A read error may explain this, as a much larger clone is one base away. CDR3 loop: CAWRFKHLESQYF. Here the CDR3 DNA reads TGTGCCTGGAGATTTAAGCATCTAGAGAGCCAGTACTTC. The V call is TRBV30, the J call TRBJ2-5; no clear D. This CDR3 comprises 13 residues. The germline V gene encodes CDR1 GTSNPN and CDR2 SVGIG (reference sequence).

The rearrangement links TRBV20-1 to TRBJ2-1; D uncertain. The CDR3 has 11 residues. V shed 3 bases and J shed 15 bases, with 15 bases lying between them. Germline CDR1 DFQATT, CDR2 SNEGSKA (reference sequence). CDR3 residues: CSASLSNERFF. The CDR3 bases are TGCAGTGCTAGTCTCAGCAATGAACGGTTCTTC.

Comments on this clonotype: A read error may produce the germline difference seen at one junction end. V usage is TRBV4-1 and J usage is TRBJ1-1; no firm D call. The CDR3 is made up of 16 amino acids. Germline V gives CDR1 MGHRA, CDR2 YSYEKL. The CDR3 spells CTSSQESQIGNTEAFF. CDR3 nucleotides: TGCACCAGCAGCCAAGAGTCACAGATCGGGAACACTGAAGCTTTCTTT.

This clonotype was observed a handful of times. A much larger clone differs by one base, so this may be a read error. V and J are TRBV5-1 and TRBJ2-2; D gene unclear. Per germline, CDR1 SGHRS and CDR2 YFSETQ. The V end was cut by 4 bases, the J end by 2 bases, with 12 bases between. The CDR3 is 15 amino acids. The CDR3 here is CASSRQDANTGELFF. The CDR3 bases are TGCGCCAGCAGCCGCCAGGACGCAAACACCGGGGAGCTGTTTTTT.

Comments on this clonotype: At one end, the junction sequence differs from germline, possibly due to a read error. The chain has TRBV4-1 and TRBJ2-1; maybe TRBD2 (5 bases). This CDR3 comprises 16 residues. In germline, CDR1 is MGHRA, CDR2 YSYEKL. The CDR3 loop is CATSQEASRSMGEQFF. CDR3 in DNA: TGCGCCACCAGCCAAGAGGCTAGCAGGAGTATGGGTGAGCAGTTCTTC.

The chain combines TRBV29-1 with TRBJ1-1; no firm D call. Looked up from germline, CDR1 is SQVTM and CDR2 is ANQGSEA. The CDR3 totals 13 residues. The CDR3 region is CNIDGSYGAEAFF. For the CDR3, the DNA is TGCAACATTGATGGTTCTTACGGCGCTGAAGCTTTCTTT.

With respect to this clonotype: An end of the junction differs from the germline gene, which may be a read error. V and J are TRBV6-5 and TRBJ1-5, with TRBD1 matching 8 bases. CDR3 length: 15 residues. The germline gives CDR1 MNHEY, CDR2 SVGAGI. The chain's CDR3 is CAGRRDRYRNQPQHF. CDR3 nucleotide sequence: TGTGCCGGCAGGCGGGACAGGTATAGGAATCAGCCCCAGCATTTT.